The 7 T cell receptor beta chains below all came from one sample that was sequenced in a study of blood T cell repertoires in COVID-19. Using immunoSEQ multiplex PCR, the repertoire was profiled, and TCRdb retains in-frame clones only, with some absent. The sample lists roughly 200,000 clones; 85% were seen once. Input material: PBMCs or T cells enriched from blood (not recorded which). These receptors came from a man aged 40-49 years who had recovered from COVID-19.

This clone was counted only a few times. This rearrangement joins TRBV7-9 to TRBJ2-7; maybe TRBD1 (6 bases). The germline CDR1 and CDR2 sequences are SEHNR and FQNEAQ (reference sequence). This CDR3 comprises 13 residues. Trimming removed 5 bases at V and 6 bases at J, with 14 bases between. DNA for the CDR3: TGTGCCAGCAGCGTCACAGGGTCTGGCGAGCAGTACTTC. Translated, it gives CASSVTGSGEQYF.

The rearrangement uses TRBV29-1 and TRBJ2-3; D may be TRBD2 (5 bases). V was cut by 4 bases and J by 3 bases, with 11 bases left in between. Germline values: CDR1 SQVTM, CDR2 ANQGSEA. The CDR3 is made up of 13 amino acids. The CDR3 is CSVAGRLTDTQYF. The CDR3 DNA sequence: TGCAGCGTTGCGGGGAGACTGACAGATACGCAGTATTTT.

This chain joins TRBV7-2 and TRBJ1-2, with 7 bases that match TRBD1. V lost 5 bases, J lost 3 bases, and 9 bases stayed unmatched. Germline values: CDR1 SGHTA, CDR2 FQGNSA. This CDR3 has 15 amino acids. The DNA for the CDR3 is TGTGCCAGCAGCGGGCGAAGGGGGCCCGACTATGGCTACACCTTC. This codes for CASSGRRGPDYGYTF.

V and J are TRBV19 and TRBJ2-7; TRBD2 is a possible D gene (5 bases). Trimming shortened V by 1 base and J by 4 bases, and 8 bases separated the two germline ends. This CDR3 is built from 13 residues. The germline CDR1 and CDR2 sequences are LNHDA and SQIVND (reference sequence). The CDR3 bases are TGTGCCAGTAGTATAGGAGCGGAGTACGAGCAGTACTTC. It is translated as CASSIGAEYEQYF.

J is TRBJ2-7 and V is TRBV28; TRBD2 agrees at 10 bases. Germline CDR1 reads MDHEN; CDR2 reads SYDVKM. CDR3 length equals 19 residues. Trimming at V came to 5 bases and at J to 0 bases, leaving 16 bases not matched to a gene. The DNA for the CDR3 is TGTGCCAGCAGTCCCCAGGGGCTAGCGGGAGTAAGAAGCTCCTACGAGCAGTACTTC. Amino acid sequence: CASSPQGLAGVRSSYEQYF.

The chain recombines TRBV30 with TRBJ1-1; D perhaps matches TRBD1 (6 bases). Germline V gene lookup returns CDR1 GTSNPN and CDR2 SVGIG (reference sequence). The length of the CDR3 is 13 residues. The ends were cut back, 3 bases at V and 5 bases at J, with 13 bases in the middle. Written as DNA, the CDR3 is TGTGCCTGGAGCTGGAGGGGGGGTACTGAAGCTTTCTTT. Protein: CAWSWRGGTEAFF.

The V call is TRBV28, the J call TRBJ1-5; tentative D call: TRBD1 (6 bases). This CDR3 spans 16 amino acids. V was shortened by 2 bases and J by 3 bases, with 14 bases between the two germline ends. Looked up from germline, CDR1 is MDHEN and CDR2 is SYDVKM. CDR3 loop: CASSLGAGVNNQPQHF. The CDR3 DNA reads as TGTGCCAGCAGTTTAGGGGCAGGGGTGAACAATCAGCCCCAGCATTTT.